The entry that follows covers one T cell receptor (beta chain) sequence. This entry is derived from a study of blood T cells in healthy people across ages. Through a sample-barcoded 5' primer and a J-beta primer mix, a second PCR was run for roughly 6 to 11 cycles. One entry per CDR3 protein results from TCRdb running MiXCR on the 5' RACE reads. The sample lists about 930,000 distinct CDR3 sequences; 25% to 30% were seen once. The CDR3 runs to 15 residues. V lost 5 bases and J 4 bases, leaving 15 bases between the germline ends. Germline-derived CDR1 and CDR2 are LGHNA and YNFKEQ. These data also featured in a second study, about T cells of mothers and their children.

The sample consisted of blood. The origin of this receptor is a woman between 40 and 55 years old in good health. The chain uses TRBV4-2 and TRBJ2-1, with D tentatively TRBD1 (6 bases). The CDR3 DNA reads TGTGCCAGCAGCTCAGGGGCCGTAAATTACAATGAGCAGTTCTTC. Translating it yields CASSSGAVNYNEQFF.